The clone carrying this TCR beta chain turned up a few times. TCRdb used MiXCR to reprocess the 5' RACE reads, holding one entry per CDR3 protein. There are tens of thousands of distinct CDR3 sequences in the sample; 10% to 15% occur only once, and approximately 39% lies in the top ten. The CDR3 consists of 14 residues. The ends lost 3 bases at V and 6 bases at J; junction bases unmatched: 5. The data derive from a study of spatial heterogeneity in lung cancer. The time point denotes: sample taken at primary tumor resection. Sequencing covered unsorted whole RNA taken from tumor, nontumor lung or frozen PBMC.

This receptor was obtained from a male donor with early-stage non-small cell lung cancer. Sequencing was performed on PBMCs, taken at surgery. This chain connects TRBV12-3 or TRBV12-4 to TRBJ2-7; 10 bases map to TRBD1. The CDR3 region is CASSFSGTGVEQYF. The CDR3 bases are TGTGCCAGCAGTTTCTCCGGGACAGGGGTCGAGCAGTACTTC.